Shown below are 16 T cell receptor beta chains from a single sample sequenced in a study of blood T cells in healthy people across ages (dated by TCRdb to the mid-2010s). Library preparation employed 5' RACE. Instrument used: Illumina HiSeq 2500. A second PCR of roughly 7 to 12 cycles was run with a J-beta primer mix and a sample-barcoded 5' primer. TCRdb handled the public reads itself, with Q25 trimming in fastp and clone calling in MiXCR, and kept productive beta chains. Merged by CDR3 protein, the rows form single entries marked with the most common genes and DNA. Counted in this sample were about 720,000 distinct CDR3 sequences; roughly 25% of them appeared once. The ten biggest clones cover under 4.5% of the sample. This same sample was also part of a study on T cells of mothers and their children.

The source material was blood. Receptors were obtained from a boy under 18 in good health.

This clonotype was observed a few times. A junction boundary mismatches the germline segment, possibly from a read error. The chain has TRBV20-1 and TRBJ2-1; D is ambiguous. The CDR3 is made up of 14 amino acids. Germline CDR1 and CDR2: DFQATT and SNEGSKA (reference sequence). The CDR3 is CSARTSSSHNEQFF. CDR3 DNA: TGCAGTGCTAGAACGTCGAGCTCCCACAATGAGCAGTTCTTC.

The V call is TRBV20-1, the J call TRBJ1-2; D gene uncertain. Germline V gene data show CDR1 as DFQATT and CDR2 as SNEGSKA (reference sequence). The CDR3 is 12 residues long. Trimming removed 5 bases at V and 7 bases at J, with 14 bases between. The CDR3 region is CSAWKVEVGYTF. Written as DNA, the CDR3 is TGCAGTGCTTGGAAGGTTGAAGTTGGCTACACCTTC.

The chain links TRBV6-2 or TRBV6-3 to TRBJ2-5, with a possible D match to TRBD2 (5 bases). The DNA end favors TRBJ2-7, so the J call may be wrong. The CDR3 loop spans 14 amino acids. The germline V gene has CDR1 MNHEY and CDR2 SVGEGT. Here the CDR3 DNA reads TGTGCCAGCAGTTACTATCCGGGGTCCTACGAGCAGTACTTC. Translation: CASSYYPGSYEQYF.

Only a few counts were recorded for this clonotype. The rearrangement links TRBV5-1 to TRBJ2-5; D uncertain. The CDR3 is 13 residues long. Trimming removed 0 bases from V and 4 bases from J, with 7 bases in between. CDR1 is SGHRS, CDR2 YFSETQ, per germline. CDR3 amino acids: CASSLGPTETQYF. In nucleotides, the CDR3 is TGCGCCAGCAGCTTGGGCCCCACAGAGACCCAGTACTTC.

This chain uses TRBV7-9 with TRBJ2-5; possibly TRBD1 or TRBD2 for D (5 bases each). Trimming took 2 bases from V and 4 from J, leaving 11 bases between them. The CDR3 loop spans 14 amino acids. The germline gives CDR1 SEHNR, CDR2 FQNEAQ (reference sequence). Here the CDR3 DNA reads TGTGCCAGCAGCTTAACAACGAGGGGAGAGACCCAGTACTTC. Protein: CASSLTTRGETQYF.

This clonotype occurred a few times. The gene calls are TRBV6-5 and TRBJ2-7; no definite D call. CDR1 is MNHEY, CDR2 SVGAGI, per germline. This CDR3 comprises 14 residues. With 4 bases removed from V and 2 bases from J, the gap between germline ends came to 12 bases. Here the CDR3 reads CASSSSVEPYEQYF. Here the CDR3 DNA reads TGTGCCAGCAGTTCTTCAGTAGAGCCCTACGAGCAGTACTTC.

CDR3 sequence: CASSPQEITDTQYF. The CDR3 nucleotides read TGTGCCAGCTCACCACAGGAGATCACAGATACGCAGTATTTT. This chain links TRBV18 with TRBJ2-3; D remains unclear. Germline loops: CDR1 KGHSH, CDR2 LQKENI. CDR3 size: 14 residues. The germline V and J ends were trimmed by 1 base and 2 bases, with 7 bases remaining between them. The full variable domain, its missing parts supplied by reference TRBV18 and TRBJ2-3, is NAGVMQNPRHLVRRRGQEARLRCSPMKGHSHVYWYRQLPEEGLKFMVYLQKENIIDESGMPKERFSAEFPKEGPSILRIQQVVRGDSAAYFCASSPQEITDTQYFGPGTRLTVL.

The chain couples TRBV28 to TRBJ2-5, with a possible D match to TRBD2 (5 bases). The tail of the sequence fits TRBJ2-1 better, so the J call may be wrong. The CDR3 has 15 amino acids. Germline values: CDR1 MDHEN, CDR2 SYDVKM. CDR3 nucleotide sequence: TGTGCCAGCAGTTCCGAGCCCCAGATTCGGGGTGAGCAGTTCTTC. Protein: CASSSEPQIRGEQFF.

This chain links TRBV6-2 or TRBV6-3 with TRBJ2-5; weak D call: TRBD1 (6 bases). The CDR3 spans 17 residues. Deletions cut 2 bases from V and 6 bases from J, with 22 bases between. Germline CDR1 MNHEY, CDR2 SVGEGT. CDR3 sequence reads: CASSYRATTTDRKTQYF. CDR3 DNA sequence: TGTGCCAGCAGTTACCGAGCAACTACCACAGACAGGAAGACCCAGTACTTC.

In DNA, the CDR3 is TGTGCCAGCCAGGGGGCGGCTAGCGGCTCCTACGAGCAGTACTTC. It is translated as CASQGAASGSYEQYF. This chain links TRBV28 with TRBJ2-7, with D perhaps matching TRBD1 (8 bases). Per the germline V gene, CDR1 is MDHEN and CDR2 is SYDVKM. The CDR3 covers 15 residues. V gave up 8 bases and J gave up 0 bases, with 17 bases separating them. The full variable domain, with the rest looked up from reference TRBV28 and TRBJ2-7, is DVKVTQSSRYLVKRTGEKVFLECVQDMDHENMFWYRQDPGLGLRLIYFSYDVKMKEKGDIPEGYSVSREKKERFSLILESASTNQTSMYLCASQGAASGSYEQYFGPGTRLTVT.

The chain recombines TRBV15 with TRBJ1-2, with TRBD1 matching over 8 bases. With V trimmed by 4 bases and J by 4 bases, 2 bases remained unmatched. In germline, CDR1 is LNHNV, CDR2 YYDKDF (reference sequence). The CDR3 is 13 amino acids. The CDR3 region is CATSTGGGYGYTF. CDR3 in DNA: TGTGCCACCAGCACAGGGGGCGGCTATGGCTACACCTTC. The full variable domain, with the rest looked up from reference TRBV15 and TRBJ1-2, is DAMVIQNPRYQVTQFGKPVTLSCSQTLNHNVMYWYQQKSSQAPKLLFHYYDKDFNNEADTPDNFQSRRPNTSFCFLDIRSPGLGDTAMYLCATSTGGGYGYTFGSGTRLTVV.

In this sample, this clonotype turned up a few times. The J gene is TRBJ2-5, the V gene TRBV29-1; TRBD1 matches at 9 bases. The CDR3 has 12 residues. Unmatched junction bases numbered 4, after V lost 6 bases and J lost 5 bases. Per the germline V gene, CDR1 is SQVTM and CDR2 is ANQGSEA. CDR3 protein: CSVRQGVETQYF. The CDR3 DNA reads TGCAGCGTCCGACAGGGGGTCGAGACCCAGTACTTC.

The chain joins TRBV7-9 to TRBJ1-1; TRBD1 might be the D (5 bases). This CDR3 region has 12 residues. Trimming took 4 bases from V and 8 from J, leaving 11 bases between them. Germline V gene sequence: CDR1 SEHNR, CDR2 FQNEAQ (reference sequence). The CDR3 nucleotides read TGTGCCAGCAGCTCGCCGACAGAGGAAGCTTTCTTT. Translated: CASSSPTEEAFF.

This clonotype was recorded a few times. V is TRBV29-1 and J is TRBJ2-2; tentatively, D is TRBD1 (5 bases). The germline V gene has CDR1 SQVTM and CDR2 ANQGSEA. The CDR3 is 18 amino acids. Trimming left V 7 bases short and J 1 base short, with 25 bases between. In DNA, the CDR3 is TGCAGCGCCGCTTTGGAGAGTAGCAGGGCCATGAACACCGGGGAGCTGTTTTTT. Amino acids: CSAALESSRAMNTGELFF.

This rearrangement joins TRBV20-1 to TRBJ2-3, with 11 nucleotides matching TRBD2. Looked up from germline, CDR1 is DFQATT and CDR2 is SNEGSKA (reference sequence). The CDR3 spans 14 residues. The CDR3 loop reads CSPGLADSTDTQYF. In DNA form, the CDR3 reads TGCAGCCCGGGACTAGCGGATAGCACAGATACGCAGTATTTT.

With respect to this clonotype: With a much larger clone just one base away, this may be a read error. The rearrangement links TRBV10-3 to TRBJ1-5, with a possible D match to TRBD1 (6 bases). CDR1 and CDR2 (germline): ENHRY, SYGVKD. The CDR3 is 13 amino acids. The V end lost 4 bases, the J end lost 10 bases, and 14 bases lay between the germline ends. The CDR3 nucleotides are TGTGCCATCAGTGCAGGGGACGCTCGACCCCAGCATTTT. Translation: CAISAGDARPQHF.